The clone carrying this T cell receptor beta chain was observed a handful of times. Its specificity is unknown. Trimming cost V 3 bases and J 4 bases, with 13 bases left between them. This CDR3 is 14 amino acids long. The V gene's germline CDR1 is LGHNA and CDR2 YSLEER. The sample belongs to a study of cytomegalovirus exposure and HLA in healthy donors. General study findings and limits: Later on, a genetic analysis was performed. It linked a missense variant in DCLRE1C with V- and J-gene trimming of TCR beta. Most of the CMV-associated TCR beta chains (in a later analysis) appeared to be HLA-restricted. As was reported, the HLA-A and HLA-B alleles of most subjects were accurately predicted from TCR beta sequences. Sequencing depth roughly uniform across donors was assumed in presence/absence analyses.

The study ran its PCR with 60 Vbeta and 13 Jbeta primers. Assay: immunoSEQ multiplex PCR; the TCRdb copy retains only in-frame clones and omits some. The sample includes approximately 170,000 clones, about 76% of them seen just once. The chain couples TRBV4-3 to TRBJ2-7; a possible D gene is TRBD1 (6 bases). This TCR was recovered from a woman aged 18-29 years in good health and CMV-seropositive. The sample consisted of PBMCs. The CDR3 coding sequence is TGCGCCAGCAGCCAGGGTGGACAGCTTTACGAGCAGTACTTC. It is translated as CASSQGGQLYEQYF.